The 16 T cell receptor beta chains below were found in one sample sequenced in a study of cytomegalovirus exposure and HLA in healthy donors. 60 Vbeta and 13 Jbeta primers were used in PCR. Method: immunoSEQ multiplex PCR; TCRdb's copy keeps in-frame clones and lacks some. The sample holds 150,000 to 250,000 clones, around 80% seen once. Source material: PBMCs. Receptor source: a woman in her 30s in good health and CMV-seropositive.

The chain's CDR3 is CASSEGGRSWPQHF. Here the CDR3 DNA reads TGTGCCAGCAGTGAGGGGGGGAGGTCATGGCCCCAGCATTTT. This chain links TRBV2 with TRBJ1-5; tentatively, D is TRBD1 (5 bases). V was clipped by 3 bases and J by 9 bases, with 15 bases between them. Germline CDR1 and CDR2: SNHLY and FYNNEI. This CDR3 is built from 14 residues.

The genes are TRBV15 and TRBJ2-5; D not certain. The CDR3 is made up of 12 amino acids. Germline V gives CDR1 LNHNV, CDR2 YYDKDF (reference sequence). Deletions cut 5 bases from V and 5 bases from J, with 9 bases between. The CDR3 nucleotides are TGTGCCACCAGCTTCGGCAGGGAGACCCAGTACTTC. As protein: CATSFGRETQYF.

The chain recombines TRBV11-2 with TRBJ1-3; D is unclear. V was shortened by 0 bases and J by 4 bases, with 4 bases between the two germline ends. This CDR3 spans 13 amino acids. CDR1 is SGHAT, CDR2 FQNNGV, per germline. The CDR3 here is CASSLDPGNTIYF. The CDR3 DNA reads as TGTGCCAGCAGCTTAGATCCGGGAAACACCATATATTTT.

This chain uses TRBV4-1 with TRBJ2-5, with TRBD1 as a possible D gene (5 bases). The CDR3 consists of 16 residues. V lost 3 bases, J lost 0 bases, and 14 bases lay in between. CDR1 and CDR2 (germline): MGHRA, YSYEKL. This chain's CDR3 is CASSHRQGKYQETQYF. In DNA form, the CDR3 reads TGCGCCAGCAGCCATAGGCAGGGAAAGTACCAAGAGACCCAGTACTTC.

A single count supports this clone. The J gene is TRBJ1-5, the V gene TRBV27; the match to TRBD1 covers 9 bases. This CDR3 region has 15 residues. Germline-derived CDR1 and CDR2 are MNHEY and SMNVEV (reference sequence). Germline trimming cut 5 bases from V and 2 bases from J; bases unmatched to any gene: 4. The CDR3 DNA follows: TGTGCCAGCAGTGGGTACAGGGGGCGCAATCAGCCCCAGCATTTT. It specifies CASSGYRGRNQPQHF.

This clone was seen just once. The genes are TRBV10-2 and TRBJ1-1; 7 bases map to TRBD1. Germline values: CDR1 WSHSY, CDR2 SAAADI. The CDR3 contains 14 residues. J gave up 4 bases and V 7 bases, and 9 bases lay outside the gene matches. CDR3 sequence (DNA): TGCGCCAGCACTATAGAGGGGGCAGGCACTGAAGCTTTCTTT. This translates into CASTIEGAGTEAFF.

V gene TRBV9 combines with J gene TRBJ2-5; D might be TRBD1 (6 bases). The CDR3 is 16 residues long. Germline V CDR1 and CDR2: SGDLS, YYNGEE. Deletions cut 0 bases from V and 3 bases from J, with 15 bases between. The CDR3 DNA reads TGTGCCAGCAGCGTAGGGTCGGGACAACTCAAAGAGACCCAGTACTTC. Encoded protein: CASSVGSGQLKETQYF.

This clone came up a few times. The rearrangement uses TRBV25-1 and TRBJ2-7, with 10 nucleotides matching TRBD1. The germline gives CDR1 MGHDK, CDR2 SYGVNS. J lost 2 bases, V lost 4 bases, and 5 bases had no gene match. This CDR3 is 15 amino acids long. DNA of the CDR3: TGTGCCAGCAGTGGACAGGGGGCAGGGACCTACGAGCAGTACTTC. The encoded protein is CASSGQGAGTYEQYF.

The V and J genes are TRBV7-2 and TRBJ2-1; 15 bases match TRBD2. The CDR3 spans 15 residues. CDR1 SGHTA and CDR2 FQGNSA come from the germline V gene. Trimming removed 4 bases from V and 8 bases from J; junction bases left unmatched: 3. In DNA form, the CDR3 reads TGTGCCAGCAGCTGGACTAGCGGGAGGGCCGATGAGCAGTTCTTC. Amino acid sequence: CASSWTSGRADEQFF.

The CDR3 nucleotides are TGTGCCAGCAGCCCATCCGGAAACATTCAGTACTTC. It yields the protein CASSPSGNIQYF. The chain combines TRBV7-6 with TRBJ2-4; no clear D gene. Between the trimmed V and J ends, which lost 5 bases and 6 bases, there was a span of 8 bases. There are 12 residues in the CDR3. CDR1 and CDR2 from the germline V gene are SGHVS and FNYEAQ.

The CDR3 region is CASSKGLSGETQYF. CDR3 nucleotide sequence: TGCGCCAGCAGCAAGGGACTCAGCGGGGAGACCCAGTACTTC. The chain has TRBV5-1 and TRBJ2-5; D is perhaps TRBD2 (6 bases). The V gene lost 4 bases and the J gene lost 5 bases, with 15 bases spanning the gap. CDR1 is SGHRS and CDR2 is YFSETQ in the germline V gene. CDR3 length: 14 residues.

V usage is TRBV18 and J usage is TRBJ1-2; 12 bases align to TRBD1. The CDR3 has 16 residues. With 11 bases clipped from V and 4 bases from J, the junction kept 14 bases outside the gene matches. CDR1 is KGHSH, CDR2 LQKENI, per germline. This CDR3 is CASFSAGQGASYGYTF. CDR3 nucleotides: TGTGCCTCCTTCTCGGCGGGACAGGGGGCGAGCTATGGCTACACCTTC.

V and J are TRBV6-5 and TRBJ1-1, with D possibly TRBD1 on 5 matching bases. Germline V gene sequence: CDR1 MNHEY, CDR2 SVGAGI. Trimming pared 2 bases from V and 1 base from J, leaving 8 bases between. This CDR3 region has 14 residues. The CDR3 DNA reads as TGTGCCAGCAGTTACGGGGCGGCGAACACTGAAGCTTTCTTT. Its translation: CASSYGAANTEAFF.

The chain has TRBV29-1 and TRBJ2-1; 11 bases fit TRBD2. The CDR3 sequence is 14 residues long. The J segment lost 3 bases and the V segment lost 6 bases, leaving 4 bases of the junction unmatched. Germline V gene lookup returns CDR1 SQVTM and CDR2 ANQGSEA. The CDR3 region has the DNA TGCAGCGTCGATAGCGGGGGGGTCTACAATGAGCAGTTCTTC. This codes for CSVDSGGVYNEQFF.

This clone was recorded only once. Written as DNA, the CDR3 is TGTGCCAGCAGCCAAGGACTAGCGGGAGCCGATGAGCAGTTCTTC. Translation: CASSQGLAGADEQFF. The chain employs TRBV14 and TRBJ2-1, with TRBD2 matching 12 bases. Germline CDR1 SGHDN, CDR2 FVKESK. Unmatched junction bases numbered 3, after V lost 1 base and J lost 8 bases. The CDR3 totals 15 residues.

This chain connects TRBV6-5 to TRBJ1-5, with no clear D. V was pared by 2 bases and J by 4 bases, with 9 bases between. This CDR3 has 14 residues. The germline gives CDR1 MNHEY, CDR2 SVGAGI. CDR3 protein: CASSYSHRNQPQHF. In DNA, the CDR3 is TGTGCCAGCAGTTACAGTCACCGGAATCAGCCCCAGCATTTT.